Listed below are T cell receptor beta chains from one sample, sequenced in a study of blood T cell repertoires in COVID-19. The protocol was immunoSEQ multiplex PCR, while the TCRdb copy is restricted to in-frame clones and leaves out a portion. The sample lists a few hundred thousand clones, approximately 91% seen once, with just over 0.85% in the top ten. Sequencing input: PBMCs or T cells enriched from blood (not recorded which). The receptors originated from a woman between 40 and 50 years old who had been exposed to COVID-19. The CDR3 runs from the conserved cysteine through the conserved F or W. The D gene is left open where the match is weak. Expanded clones are given a class, and other clones once, few, many or no size at all.

>TRBD1|TRBV18|TRBJ2-7|-
TGTGCCAGCTCACTTAAGAGGGGACAGCCAAGGGAAGAGCAGTACTTC
CASSLKRGQPREEQYF
>TRBD1|TRBV7-6|TRBJ1-4|-
TGTGCCAGCAGCCCGGACAGGGCGGAAAAACTGTTTTTT
CASSPDRAEKLFF
>TRBD1|TRBV6-5|TRBJ1-1|-
TGTGCCAGCAGTCCAGGGGGCGGTCGGGACACTGAAGCTTTCTTT
CASSPGGGRDTEAFF
>TRBD1|TRBV19|TRBJ1-6|-
TGTGCCAGTAGTATCTCAGGGGGTAGAGGGGAAAATTCACCCCTCCACTTT
CASSISGGRGENSPLHF
>TRBD1|TRBV19|TRBJ2-5|-
TGTGCCAGTGGAGACAGGGGGCTCGTAGAGACCCAGTACTTC
CASGDRGLVETQYF
>TRBD1|TRBV4-3|TRBJ1-6|-
TGCGCCAGCAGCCGCGACAGGGGTAATTCACCCCTCCACTTT
CASSRDRGNSPLHF
>-|TRBV7-9|TRBJ1-2|-
TGTGCCAGCAGCACCCTTAGCCCAGGGCCAGATAACTATGGCTACACCTTC
CASSTLSPGPDNYGYTF
>-|TRBV10-3|TRBJ2-3|-
TGTGCCATCAGTGAGTCGACATGGGGCACAGATACGCAGTATTTT
CAISESTWGTDTQYF
>-|TRBV5-5|TRBJ1-2|few
TGTGCCAGCAGCTTGGATGGCTTGGGGACACCCCCTGGGGATGGCTACACCTTC
CASSLDGLGTPPGDGYTF
>TRBD2|TRBV5-1|TRBJ2-7|once
TGCGCCAGCAGCGCCTGGGAGGGGTCCTACGAGCAGTACTTC
CASSAWEGSYEQYF
>TRBD1|TRBV5-1|TRBJ1-1|-
TGCGCCAGCAGCACCCGGACAGGAGGGACTGAAGCTTTCTTT
CASSTRTGGTEAFF
>TRBD1|TRBV27|TRBJ1-2|-
TGTGCCAGCAGTCCCTCGACAGGGGACTATGGCTACACCTTC
CASSPSTGDYGYTF
>-|TRBV13|TRBJ1-2|-
TGTGCCAGCAGCTTAGGCCTCGGACAGACCTATGGCTACACCTTC
CASSLGLGQTYGYTF
>-|TRBV10-3|TRBJ2-1|once
TGTGCCATCAGTGAGCGGCTAGCAGGCACGAACAATGAGCAGTTCTTC
CAISERLAGTNNEQFF
>-|TRBV12-3/TRBV12-4|TRBJ1-1|-
TGTGCCAGCAGTTTCACAGCGAACACTGAAGCTTTCTTT
CASSFTANTEAFF
>-|TRBV10-2|TRBJ1-5|-
TGCGCCAGCAGAGGGGGTAGCAATCAGCCCCAGCATTTT
CASRGGSNQPQHF
>-|TRBV12-5|TRBJ2-3|-
TGTGCTAGTGGTTTGAACCAGGCAGATACGCAGTATTTT
CASGLNQADTQYF